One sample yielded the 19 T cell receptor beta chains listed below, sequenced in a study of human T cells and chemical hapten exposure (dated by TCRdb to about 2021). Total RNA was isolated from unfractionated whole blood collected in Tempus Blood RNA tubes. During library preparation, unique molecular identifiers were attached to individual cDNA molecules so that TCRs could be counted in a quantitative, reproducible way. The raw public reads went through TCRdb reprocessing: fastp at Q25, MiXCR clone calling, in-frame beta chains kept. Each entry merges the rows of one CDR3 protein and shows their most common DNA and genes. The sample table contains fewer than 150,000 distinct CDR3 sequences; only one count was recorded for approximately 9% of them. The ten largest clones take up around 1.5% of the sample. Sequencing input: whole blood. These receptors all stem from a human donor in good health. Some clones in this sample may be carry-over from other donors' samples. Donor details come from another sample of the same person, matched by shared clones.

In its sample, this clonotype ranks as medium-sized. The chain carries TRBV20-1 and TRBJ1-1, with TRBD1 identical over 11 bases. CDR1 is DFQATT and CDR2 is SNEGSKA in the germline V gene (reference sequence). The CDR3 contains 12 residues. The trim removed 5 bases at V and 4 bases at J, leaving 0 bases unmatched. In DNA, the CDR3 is TGCAGTGCTGGACAGGGGGCCACTGAAGCTTTCTTT. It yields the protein CSAGQGATEAFF.

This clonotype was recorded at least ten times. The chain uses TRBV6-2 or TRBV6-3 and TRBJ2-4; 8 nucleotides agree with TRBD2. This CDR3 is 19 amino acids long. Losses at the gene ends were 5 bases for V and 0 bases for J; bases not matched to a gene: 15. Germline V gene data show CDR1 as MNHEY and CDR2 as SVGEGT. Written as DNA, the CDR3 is TGTGCCAGCAGTCAACGTAGGCGTGGCGGGAGGATAGCCAAAAACATTCAGTACTTC. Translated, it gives CASSQRRRGGRIAKNIQYF.

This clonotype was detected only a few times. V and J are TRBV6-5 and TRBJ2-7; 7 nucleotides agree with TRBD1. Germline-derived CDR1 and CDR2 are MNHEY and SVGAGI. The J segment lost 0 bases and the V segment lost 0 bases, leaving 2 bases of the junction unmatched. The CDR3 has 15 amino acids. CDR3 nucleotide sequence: TGTGCCAGCAGTTACTCGGGGGACAGCTCCTACGAGCAGTACTTC. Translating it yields CASSYSGDSSYEQYF.

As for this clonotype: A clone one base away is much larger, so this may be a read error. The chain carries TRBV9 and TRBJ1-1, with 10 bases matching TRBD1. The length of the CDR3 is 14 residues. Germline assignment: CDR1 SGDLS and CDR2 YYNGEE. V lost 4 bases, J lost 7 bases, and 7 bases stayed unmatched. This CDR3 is CASSLTGGNFEAFF. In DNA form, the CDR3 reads TGTGCCAGCAGCCTGACAGGGGGCAACTTTGAAGCTTTCTTT. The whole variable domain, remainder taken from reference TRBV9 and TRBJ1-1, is DSGVTQTPKHLITATGQRVTLRCSPRSGDLSVYWYQQSLDQGLQFLIQYYNGEERAKGNILERFSAQQFPDLHSELNLSSLELGDSALYFCASSLTGGNFEAFFGQGTRLTVV.

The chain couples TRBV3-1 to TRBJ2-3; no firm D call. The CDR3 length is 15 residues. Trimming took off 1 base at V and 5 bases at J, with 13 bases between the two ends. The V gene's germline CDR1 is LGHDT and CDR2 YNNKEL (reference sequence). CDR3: CASSQVWQNLDTQYF. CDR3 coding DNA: TGTGCCAGCAGCCAAGTTTGGCAGAATTTAGATACGCAGTATTTT.

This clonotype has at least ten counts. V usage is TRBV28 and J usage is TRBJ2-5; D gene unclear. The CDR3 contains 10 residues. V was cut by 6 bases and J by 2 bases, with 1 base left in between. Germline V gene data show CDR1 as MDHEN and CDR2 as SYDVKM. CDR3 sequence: CASRQETQYF. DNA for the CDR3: TGTGCCAGCAGACAAGAGACCCAGTACTTC.

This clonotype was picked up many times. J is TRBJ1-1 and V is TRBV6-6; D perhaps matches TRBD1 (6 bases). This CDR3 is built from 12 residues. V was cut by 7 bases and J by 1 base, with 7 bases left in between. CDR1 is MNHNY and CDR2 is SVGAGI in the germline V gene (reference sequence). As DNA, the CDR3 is TGTGCCAGCAACAGGGCGAACACTGAAGCTTTCTTT. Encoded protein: CASNRANTEAFF.

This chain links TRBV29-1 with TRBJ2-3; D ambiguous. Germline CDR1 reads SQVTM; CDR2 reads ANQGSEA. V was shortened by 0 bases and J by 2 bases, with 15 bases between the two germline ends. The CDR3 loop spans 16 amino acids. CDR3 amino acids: CSVEEIERTLTDTQYF. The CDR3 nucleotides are TGCAGCGTTGAAGAGATAGAGCGAACTCTCACAGATACGCAGTATTTT.

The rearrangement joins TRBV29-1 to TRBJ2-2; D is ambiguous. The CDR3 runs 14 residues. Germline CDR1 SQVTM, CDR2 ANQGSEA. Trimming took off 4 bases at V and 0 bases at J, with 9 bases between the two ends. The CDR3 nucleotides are TGCAGCGTTGCAGAAGGGTCGAACACCGGGGAGCTGTTTTTT. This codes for CSVAEGSNTGELFF.

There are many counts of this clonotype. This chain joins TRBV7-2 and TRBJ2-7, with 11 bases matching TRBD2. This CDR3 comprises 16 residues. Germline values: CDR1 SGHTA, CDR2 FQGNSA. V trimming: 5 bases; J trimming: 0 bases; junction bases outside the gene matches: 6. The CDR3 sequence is CASSPLTSGSSYEQYF. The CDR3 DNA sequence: TGTGCCAGCAGCCCCCTAACTAGCGGGAGCTCCTACGAGCAGTACTTC.

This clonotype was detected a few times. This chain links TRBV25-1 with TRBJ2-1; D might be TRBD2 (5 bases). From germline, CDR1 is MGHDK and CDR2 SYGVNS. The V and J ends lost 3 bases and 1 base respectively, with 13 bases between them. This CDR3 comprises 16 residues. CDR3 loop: CASSDRLLLSYNEQFF. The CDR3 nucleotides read TGTGCCAGCAGTGATCGACTACTCTTATCCTACAATGAGCAGTTCTTC.

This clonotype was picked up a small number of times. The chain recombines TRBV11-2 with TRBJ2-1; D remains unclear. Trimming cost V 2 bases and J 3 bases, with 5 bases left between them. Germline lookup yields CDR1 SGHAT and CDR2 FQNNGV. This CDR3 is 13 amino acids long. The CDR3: CASSLYGYNEQFF. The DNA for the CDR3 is TGTGCCAGCAGCTTATATGGCTACAATGAGCAGTTCTTC.

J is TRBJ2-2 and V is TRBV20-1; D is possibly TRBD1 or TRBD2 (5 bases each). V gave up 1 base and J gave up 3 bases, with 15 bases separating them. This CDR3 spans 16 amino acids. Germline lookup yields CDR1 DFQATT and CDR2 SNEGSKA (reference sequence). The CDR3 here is CSARVAGTHYTGELFF. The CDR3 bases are TGCAGTGCTAGAGTGGCAGGGACCCACTACACCGGGGAGCTGTTTTTT.

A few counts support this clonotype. The CDR3 DNA sequence: TGTGCCAGCAGTTTACTAGCGGGGGTGTCGAACACCGGGGAGCTGTTTTTT. Amino acids: CASSLLAGVSNTGELFF. The rearrangement uses TRBV12-3 or TRBV12-4 and TRBJ2-2; TRBD2 agrees at 10 bases. This CDR3 contains 17 residues. The V gene end was trimmed by 2 bases and the J gene end by 0 bases; junction bases not matched to a gene: 3.

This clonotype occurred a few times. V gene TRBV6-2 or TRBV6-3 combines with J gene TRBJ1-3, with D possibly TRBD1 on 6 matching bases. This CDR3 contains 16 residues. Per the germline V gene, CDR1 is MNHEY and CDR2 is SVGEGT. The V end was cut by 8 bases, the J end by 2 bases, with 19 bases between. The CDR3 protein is CASGPVWAGAGNTIYF. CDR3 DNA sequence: TGTGCCAGCGGACCCGTCTGGGCAGGGGCTGGAAACACCATATATTTT.

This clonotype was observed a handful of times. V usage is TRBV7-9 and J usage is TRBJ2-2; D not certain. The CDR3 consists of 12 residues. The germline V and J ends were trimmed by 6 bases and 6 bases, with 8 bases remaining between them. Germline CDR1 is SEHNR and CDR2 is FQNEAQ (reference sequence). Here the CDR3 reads CASSVIPGELFF. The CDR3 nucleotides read TGTGCCAGCAGTGTTATCCCCGGGGAGCTGTTTTTT.

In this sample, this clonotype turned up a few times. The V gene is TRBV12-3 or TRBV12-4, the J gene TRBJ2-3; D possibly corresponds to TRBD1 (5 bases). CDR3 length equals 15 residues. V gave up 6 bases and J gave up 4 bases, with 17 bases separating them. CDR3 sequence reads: CASRTRVRGPDTQYF. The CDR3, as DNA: TGTGCCAGCAGGACCAGGGTTCGCGGTCCAGATACGCAGTATTTT.

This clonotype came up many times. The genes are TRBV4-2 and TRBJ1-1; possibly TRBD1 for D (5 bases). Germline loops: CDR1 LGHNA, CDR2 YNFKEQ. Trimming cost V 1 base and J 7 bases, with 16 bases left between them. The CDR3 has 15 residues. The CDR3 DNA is TGTGCCAGCAGCCAAGGGGCACGGACACGCGTTGAAGCTTTCTTT. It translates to CASSQGARTRVEAFF.

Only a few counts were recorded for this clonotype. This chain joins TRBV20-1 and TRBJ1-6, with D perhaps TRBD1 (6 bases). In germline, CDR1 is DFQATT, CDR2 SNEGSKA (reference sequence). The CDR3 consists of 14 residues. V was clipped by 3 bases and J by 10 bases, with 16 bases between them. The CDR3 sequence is CSASSGDDGSPLHF. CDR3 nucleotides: TGCAGTGCTAGTTCAGGGGATGACGGATCACCCCTCCACTTT.